These 25 T cell receptor beta chains came from one sample sequenced in a study of cytomegalovirus exposure and HLA in healthy donors. The PCR ran on 60 Vbeta and 13 Jbeta primers. Libraries were prepared by immunoSEQ multiplex PCR; TCRdb keeps only in-frame clonotypes and omits some of them. In all, the sample yields roughly 120,000 clones. Specimen: PBMCs. These TCRs come from a man younger than 35 in good health and CMV-seronegative.

The rearrangement links TRBV5-4 to TRBJ1-5; 7 bases agree with TRBD1. The ends lost 4 bases at V and 5 bases at J; junction bases unmatched: 3. The CDR3 is made up of 13 amino acids. Per germline, CDR1 SGHNT and CDR2 YYREEE (reference sequence). CDR3 residues: CASSRDSHQPQHF. The CDR3 nucleotides read TGTGCCAGCAGCCGGGACAGCCATCAGCCCCAGCATTTT.

Regarding this clone: An end of the junction does not agree with germline; a read error may underlie this. The J gene is TRBJ1-1, the V gene TRBV18; 7 bases are shared with TRBD1. Germline V gives CDR1 KGHSH, CDR2 LQKENI. This CDR3 has 17 residues. As DNA, the CDR3 is TGTGCTAGCTCACCCAGACAGGGACAGACGATGAACACTGAAGCTTTCTTT. It codes for CASSPRQGQTMNTEAFF.

The J gene is TRBJ1-2, the V gene TRBV27, with D unclear. The germline CDR1 and CDR2 sequences are MNHEY and SMNVEV (reference sequence). V gave up 4 bases and J gave up 8 bases, with 11 bases separating them. CDR3 length: 12 residues. The CDR3 here is CASSSLGEGYTF. The CDR3 nucleotides read TGTGCCAGCAGTTCCCTTGGGGAGGGCTACACCTTC.

The V and J genes are TRBV2 and TRBJ2-2, with D possibly matching TRBD1 (6 bases). V was shortened by 4 bases and J by 6 bases, with 12 bases between the two germline ends. The germline gives CDR1 SNHLY, CDR2 FYNNEI. The length of the CDR3 is 14 residues. The CDR3 protein is CASSVRGIAGELFF. Here the CDR3 DNA reads TGTGCCAGCAGTGTTAGGGGGATCGCCGGGGAGCTGTTTTTT.

The chain couples TRBV6-6 to TRBJ2-3; D uncertain. Germline V gene lookup returns CDR1 MNHNY and CDR2 SVGAGI (reference sequence). CDR3 length equals 16 residues. Trimming removed 4 bases from V and 2 bases from J, with 16 bases in between. This CDR3 reads CASSFLDLSYTDTQYF. The DNA for the CDR3 is TGTGCCAGCAGTTTCCTCGACTTATCTTACACAGATACGCAGTATTTT.

This chain links TRBV9 with TRBJ2-5, with 7 bases that match TRBD1. V trimming: 0 bases; J trimming: 5 bases; junction bases outside the gene matches: 10. Germline V gives CDR1 SGDLS, CDR2 YYNGEE. There are 16 residues in the CDR3. CDR3 in DNA: TGTGCCAGCAGCGTAGATAGGATAGGGGGCTTGGAGACCCAGTACTTC. Amino acid sequence: CASSVDRIGGLETQYF.

As regards this clone: At the DNA level, this CDR3 is encoded by other sequences in the same sample as well. The rearrangement joins TRBV27 to TRBJ2-1, with 9 bases aligning to TRBD2. The J segment lost 4 bases and the V segment lost 3 bases, leaving 1 base of the junction unmatched. This CDR3 contains 14 residues. Germline-derived CDR1 and CDR2 are MNHEY and SMNVEV (reference sequence). The CDR3 DNA is TGTGCCAGCAGTTTTAGCGGGAGTTACAATGAGCAGTTCTTC. Residues: CASSFSGSYNEQFF.

The J gene is TRBJ2-1, the V gene TRBV19; 12 bases agree with TRBD2. The CDR3 has 16 residues. V gave up 3 bases and J gave up 8 bases; unmatched junction bases: 8. Germline CDR1 reads LNHDA; CDR2 reads SQIVND (reference sequence). CDR3 in amino acids: CASSMSSGRALDEQFF. The DNA of the CDR3 is TGTGCCAGTAGTATGTCTAGCGGGAGGGCCTTGGATGAGCAGTTCTTC. The variable domain in full, with the rest retrieved from reference TRBV19 and TRBJ2-1, is DGGITQSPKYLFRKEGQNVTLSCEQNLNHDAMYWYRQDPGQGLRLIYYSQIVNDFQKGDIAEGYSVSREKKESFPLTVTSAQKNPTAFYLCASSMSSGRALDEQFFGPGTRLTVL.

The V call is TRBV28, the J call TRBJ2-5; 7 bases align to TRBD1. V lost 5 bases, J lost 3 bases, and 6 bases stayed unmatched. Germline lookup yields CDR1 MDHEN and CDR2 SYDVKM. The CDR3 contains 14 residues. CDR3 DNA: TGTGCCAGCAGTCCAATAGGGGGCGAAGAGACCCAGTACTTC. Protein: CASSPIGGEETQYF.

The chain carries TRBV6-1 and TRBJ2-3; D not certain. Trimming removed 5 bases from V and 6 bases from J, with 12 bases in between. The CDR3 is 13 amino acids. Germline CDR1 and CDR2: MNHNS and SASEGT. The CDR3 here is CASSPYVRDTQYF. CDR3 coding DNA: TGTGCCAGCAGTCCCTACGTACGCGATACGCAGTATTTT.

The chain combines TRBV6-5 with TRBJ1-2, with 10 bases fitting TRBD1. CDR3 size: 13 residues. V lost 7 bases, J lost 8 bases, and 7 bases stayed unmatched. CDR1 and CDR2 (germline): MNHEY, SVGAGI. In nucleotides, the CDR3 is TGTGCCAGCACCCCCGACAGGGGGCTGGGCTACACCTTC. This encodes CASTPDRGLGYTF.

The chain couples TRBV6-1 to TRBJ1-2; D possibly corresponds to TRBD1 (6 bases). Germline lookup yields CDR1 MNHNS and CDR2 SASEGT. V was shortened by 4 bases and J by 4 bases, with 13 bases between the two germline ends. This CDR3 has 14 amino acids. The CDR3 is CASSVKGESYGYTF. The CDR3 coding sequence is TGTGCCAGCAGTGTAAAGGGGGAGAGCTATGGCTACACCTTC.

The J gene is TRBJ2-1, the V gene TRBV27, with D tentatively TRBD1 (6 bases). Between the trimmed V and J ends, which lost 7 bases and 3 bases, there was a span of 19 bases. The germline gives CDR1 MNHEY, CDR2 SMNVEV (reference sequence). This CDR3 has 16 residues. The CDR3 coding sequence is TGTGCCAGCACCGGGACACCGGTAACGAGCTACAATGAGCAGTTCTTC. Residues: CASTGTPVTSYNEQFF.

This chain joins TRBV5-1 and TRBJ1-3; TRBD1 matches at 9 bases. J lost 4 bases, V lost 4 bases, and 9 bases had no gene match. The CDR3 consists of 16 residues. Germline V gives CDR1 SGHRS, CDR2 YFSETQ. CDR3 bases: TGCGCCAGCAGCCGAGAGGGACAGGGAAGCGGAAACACCATATATTTT. Protein product: CASSREGQGSGNTIYF.

Here the CDR3 reads CASSIIRGKQETQYF. The CDR3 nucleotides read TGTGCCAGCAGTATAATACGGGGAAAACAAGAGACCCAGTACTTC. This chain connects TRBV2 to TRBJ2-5; D might be TRBD2 (5 bases). The V gene lost 5 bases and the J gene lost 2 bases, with 15 bases spanning the gap. CDR3 length: 15 residues. The germline V gene encodes CDR1 SNHLY and CDR2 FYNNEI.

The chain recombines TRBV15 with TRBJ1-1; 10 nucleotides match TRBD1. The CDR3 has 15 residues. The J segment lost 2 bases and the V segment lost 5 bases, leaving 5 bases of the junction unmatched. CDR1 is LNHNV, CDR2 YYDKDF, per germline (reference sequence). CDR3: CATSFDRGPNTEAFF. The CDR3 DNA follows: TGTGCCACCAGCTTCGACAGGGGGCCAAACACTGAAGCTTTCTTT.

As DNA, the CDR3 is TGTGCCAGCAGAGTCAGGGGGGGCACAGATACGCAGTATTTT. It is translated as CASRVRGGTDTQYF. The chain combines TRBV6-5 with TRBJ2-3; TRBD1 is a possible D gene (7 bases). The CDR3 totals 14 residues. The germline V and J ends were trimmed by 6 bases and 1 base, with 11 bases remaining between them. Germline loops: CDR1 MNHEY, CDR2 SVGAGI.

This chain's CDR3 is CASSDRQGGTGELFF. As DNA, the CDR3 is TGTGCCAGCAGTGACCGACAGGGGGGCACCGGGGAGCTGTTTTTT. The chain combines TRBV2 with TRBJ2-2; the match to TRBD1 covers 9 bases. V gave up 3 bases and J gave up 4 bases; unmatched junction bases: 3. Germline CDR1 SNHLY, CDR2 FYNNEI. The CDR3 has 15 amino acids.

The chain is built from TRBV5-1 and TRBJ1-2; D is perhaps TRBD1 (5 bases). There are 16 residues in the CDR3. V was clipped by 1 base and J by 6 bases, with 19 bases between them. Germline V CDR1 and CDR2: SGHRS, YFSETQ. The CDR3 nucleotides read TGCGCCAGCAGCTTGTACAACCCTAGGGCAGGGAATGGCTACACCTTC. This gives the protein CASSLYNPRAGNGYTF.

DNA of the CDR3: TGTGCCAGCAGCTTAGAGGTGGGGGGAGCCAAAAACATTCAGTACTTC. Translating gives CASSLEVGGAKNIQYF. The chain carries TRBV7-2 and TRBJ2-4; D perhaps matches TRBD2 (6 bases). Trimming cost V 1 base and J 0 bases, with 10 bases left between them. Germline V gives CDR1 SGHTA, CDR2 FQGNSA. This CDR3 is built from 16 residues.

In DNA, the CDR3 is TGTGCCAGCACCTCTACGACAGCCACCTACGAGCAGTACTTC. Its translation is CASTSTTATYEQYF. The chain combines TRBV6-1 with TRBJ2-7; TRBD1 might be the D (5 bases). The CDR3 has 14 amino acids. Germline V lookup: CDR1 MNHNS, CDR2 SASEGT. Trimming stripped 7 bases from V and 2 bases from J, with 15 bases between.

The CDR3 spells CASSQGLRDSNYGYTF. The CDR3 DNA follows: TGCGCCAGCAGCCAGGGACTCCGGGACAGCAACTATGGCTACACCTTC. The chain couples TRBV4-1 to TRBJ1-2, with 7 bases that match TRBD1. CDR1 and CDR2 from the germline V gene are MGHRA and YSYEKL. This CDR3 is 16 amino acids long. V was clipped by 3 bases and J by 2 bases; unmatched bases: 9.

The V and J genes are TRBV5-4 and TRBJ1-4; 8 bases are a match to TRBD1. Germline-derived CDR1 and CDR2 are SGHNT and YYREEE (reference sequence). The CDR3 is 14 residues long. J lost 6 bases, V lost 4 bases, and 5 bases had no gene match. The CDR3 DNA reads as TGTGCCAGCAGCAGGGGACAGGCCCATGAAAAACTGTTTTTT. Translated, it gives CASSRGQAHEKLFF.

V is TRBV15 and J is TRBJ2-3; tentatively, D is TRBD1 (6 bases). The CDR3 runs to 14 residues. Germline V CDR1 and CDR2: LNHNV, YYDKDF (reference sequence). Between the trimmed V and J ends, which lost 5 bases and 6 bases, there was a span of 15 bases. The CDR3 loop reads CATSRIYRDDTQYF. For the CDR3, the DNA is TGTGCCACCAGCCGAATTTACAGGGACGATACGCAGTATTTT.

This chain uses TRBV7-9 with TRBJ1-1; the D gene is possibly TRBD1 (5 bases). Trimming removed 3 bases from V and 4 bases from J, with 12 bases in between. The germline CDR1 and CDR2 sequences are SEHNR and FQNEAQ (reference sequence). This CDR3 has 14 amino acids. The CDR3 nucleotides read TGTGCCAGCAGCTTCGGAGGGGAGGCCACTGAAGCTTTCTTT. This sequence encodes CASSFGGEATEAFF.